This T cell receptor (beta chain) derives from a study of beta chain features in type 1 diabetes. The length of the CDR3 is 16 residues. V was shortened by 4 bases and J by 3 bases, with 17 bases between the two germline ends. Germline CDR1 reads SGHDT; CDR2 reads YYEEEE. Every isolated RNA sample was fully reverse transcribed, so sequencing captured expressed TCRB transcripts. Data came from immunoSEQ multiplex PCR; TCRdb stores just in-frame clones and leaves some out. This sample yields over 500,000 clones, of which roughly a sixth are seen a single time; more than 0.08% belongs to the top ten. The specimen was naive CD4+ T cells from blood. The sequence came from a man between 18 and 29 years old in good health. The V and J genes are TRBV5-6 and TRBJ2-4; D is possibly TRBD1 (8 bases). Written as DNA, the CDR3 is TGTGCCAGCAGCCCTGGACAGGGAGGGGGCAAAAACATTCAGTACTTC. It specifies CASSPGQGGGKNIQYF.